Described below is a single TCR beta chain sequence and its context. It has no known antigen specificity. No base quality values were provided; no much bigger clone lies one nucleotide off. This specimen's time point label, interpreted: recipient sample about 28 days before transplant, after cytoreduction. Recipient blood was collected about 28 days before transplant and at days 30, 100 and 180 after transplant. Nuclei Lysis Solution was used to extract genomic DNA from fresh or cryopreserved unfractionated peripheral blood mononuclear cells. This specimen belongs to a study of T cell clonotyping in hematopoietic cell transplantation (dated by TCRdb to about 2021). For the wider study: Recipient samples taken before transplant were obtained following cytoreduction. The study collected 135 blood samples from some 35 consecutive transplant recipients and their related donors. Recruitment of patients ran from 2015 to early 2017, and follow-up continued until late 2020 or until death.

Study-level results and caveats: Only a small fraction of recipient repertoires overlapped donor repertoires, with over 95% appearing de novo at the given depth. The sample size was limited, and because cells were not sorted, the contributions of CD4 and CD8 repertoires could not be separated. Broader TCR repertoire diversity after transplant was predicted by Inverse Simpson Index values from donors and from recipients before transplant. A decrease in recipient TCR diversity was observed after transplant, and a progressive increase in pathologically expanded clonotypes was seen from day 30 to day 180.

The immunoSEQ assay, a bias-controlled multiplex PCR using V- and J-specific primers, was used to amplify TCR beta CDR3 regions from genomic DNA. A second PCR step added a proprietary barcode and Illumina adapter sequences to the CDR3 amplicons. An Illumina MiSeq instrument was used for sequencing of the CDR3 libraries. In the authors' own workflow: Export and quality control were performed with immunoSEQ Analyzer 3.0, and downstream analyses were performed with R Bioconductor and Immunarch. Only productive rearrangements within the normalized downsampled data set were used in the calculation of repertoire metrics. In the normalized cohort, a clonotype counted as pathologically expanded if the clonotype was larger than 5 templates. The Inverse Simpson Index served as the measure of repertoire diversity. To capture all clonotypes, the CMV-specificity analyses were run on the non-normalized data set. The table comes from immuneACCESS by way of TCRdb, which keeps in-frame sequences with V and J called. Part of the clones is missing from these tables; in studies checked, under half for an unresolved V gene and the rest for unknown reasons. V, J and clone size were drawn from that table, and D and trimming were deduced from the DNA. The sample table shows around 28,000 clones, and about 92% are seen once. Jointly, the top ten make up 2% to 2.5% of the sample.

The TCR comes from a man in his forties or fifties with acute myeloid leukemia. Some clones in this sample may be carry-over from other donors' samples. The sample was peripheral blood mononuclear cells, taken before stem cell transplant.

Read as DNA, the sequence is TGCGCCAGCAGCCAAGAACTACGACAGGAGTTCTATGGCTACACCTTC. This translates into CASSQELRQEFYGYTF. This chain joins TRBV4-3 to TRBJ1-2, and the D gene may be TRBD1, 6 bases matching. CDR1 and CDR2 are read off the germline V gene as LGHNA and YSLEER. The CDR3 sequence holds 16 residues, the cysteine and phenylalanine included. Of all the DNA, just the CDR3 is kept, 48 bases in frame from base 1. V loses 0 bases, J loses 4 bases, and the germline ends lie 15 bases apart.